The text below deals with one T cell receptor (beta chain). Sequencing used immunoSEQ multiplex PCR; TCRdb keeps in-frame clones, though not all of them. The sample consists of 750,000 to 1,000,000 clones, approximately 92% of them appearing once. The data derive from a study of shared clonotypes between healthy human individuals. Naive CD8 cells lacked CD45RO, underwent positive selection for CCR7 and left out terminally differentiated effector memory CD45RA+ cells. Germline lookup yields CDR1 MNHEY and CDR2 SVGAGI. The CDR3 sequence is 16 residues long. Trimming cost V 4 bases and J 2 bases; bases outside gene matches: 10.

The J gene is TRBJ2-7, the V gene TRBV6-5; 8 bases are a match to TRBD1. The TCR originated in a man aged 25-45 years in good health. Material for sequencing was naive CD8+ T cells sorted from blood. Written as DNA, the CDR3 is TGTGCCAGCAGTTTCCGTACAGGGGGTCTCACCTACGAGCAGTACTTC. Its protein is CASSFRTGGLTYEQYF.